This T cell receptor (beta chain) appears in the sequencing data of a study of cytomegalovirus exposure and HLA in healthy donors (dated by TCRdb to 2016 to 2017). Study-level background: An earlier analysis of more than 550 of the donors reported about 300 Gb of sequence data and 95 million to 140 million unique TCR beta sequences obtained from roughly 170 million T cells. Rather than using new phenotypic data, the later analysis identified candidate immune exposures from TCR beta sequences and from how often those sequences occurred across donors. In a later analysis, previously published TCR beta repertoires from 670 or so donors were re-analyzed and high-resolution HLA genotyping was added so that TCR occurrence patterns could be studied. Besides the first cohort of around 670 subjects, a separate validation cohort made up of 90 to 150 different subjects was used. The number of donors typed differed by locus, with 629-630 for A, B, C, DRB1 and DQB1, around 500 for DQA1, 600 to 610 for DPA1, and around 460 for DPB1. Of the roughly 400 genotyped donors, over 70% fell in the genetic ancestry cluster associated with self-reported Caucasian donors. Roughly 5 DR-DQ haplotypes were handled as single units for association and clustering because linkage in the cohort was strong. Roughly 300 gigabases of sequencing data and around 90 million unique TCR sequences made up an early release that covered nearly 650 HLA-typed donors. Across under 500 genotyped donors of the cohort, an average of about 240,000 unique TCR beta nucleotide sequences per donor were sequenced, and roughly a sixth of those sequences were non-productive. To predict cytomegalovirus infection status, the study combined high-throughput TCR immunosequencing, statistical association of individual TCRs with disease status, and machine learning. Both class I and class II loci were covered by HLA typing, at four-digit resolution. Every discovery cohort repertoire had been produced on one sequencing platform. An earlier analysis of fewer than 750 of the donors used high-throughput TCR beta sequencing to judge whether each TCR beta V gene segment behaved as functional or pseudogenic. In a later genetic analysis, genome-wide SNP genotypes for about three fifths of the roughly 670 donors were used, and that subset was treated as a discovery cohort. The T cell repertoires of some 700 subjects were profiled by immunosequencing and related to cytomegalovirus serostatus. Donor age, sex, ethnicity and CMV serostatus were collected together with the repertoire data. The study aimed to test whether cataloging public T cell receptors could reveal signatures of past pathogen exposure.

The library relied on the immunoSEQ multiplex PCR assay. The multiplex PCR relied on a mix of 60 forward primers for TCR Vbeta segments and 13 reverse primers for TCR Jbeta segments. The CDR3 region of rearranged TCR beta genes was amplified from genomic DNA by a multiplex PCR assay. Amplified TCR beta libraries were sequenced as 87-base-pair reads on the Illumina HiSeq System. Per the source publication's procedure: A later analysis counted 75 million to 100 million unique TCR beta chains across the 666 repertoires, and about 10 million of these chains were shared by at least two donors. A nearest-neighbor algorithm error-corrected the raw reads and collapsed the reads into unique sequences, merging closely related sequences to remove PCR and sequencing errors. V, D and J gene segments were assigned by aligning CDR3 sequences to IMGT reference sequences. Each retained sequence needed at least a six-nucleotide match to both a V gene segment and a J gene segment. Rearrangements were classified as productive when the CDR3 lacked stop codons and remained in frame with V and J, and all other rearrangements were classified as non-productive. Following IMGT convention, CDR3 was defined as the stretch from the second conserved V-encoded cysteine to the conserved J-encoded phenylalanine. In an earlier analysis of some 550 of the donors, sequences lacking an unambiguous match to a single V gene segment were excluded. An earlier analysis of 500 to 700 of the donors classified V segments as functional when productive rearrangements were above 56.7% and as segregating when the standard deviation between donors was above 5%. A statistical classification framework was developed to diagnose cytomegalovirus status using the catalog of TCR beta chain sequences. A later analysis assigned V and J genes by comparing TCR nucleotide sequences with IMGT/GENE-DB human TR gene sequences. Using the TCRdist pipeline, a later analysis assigned CDR3 sequences along with most-parsimonious VDJ recombination scenarios. A later analysis defined each TCR beta chain by its CDR3 amino acid sequence plus V-gene family, and excluded reads lacking a unique V-gene family. To address suspected cross-contamination and a sequencing artifact, a later analysis removed a few hundred highly shared, low-generation-probability nucleotide sequences. For each public chain, a later analysis derived a clonal expansion index from normalized ranks of inferred template counts within each repertoire. A later analysis computed generation probabilities with a VDJ recombination model fitted to out-of-frame rearrangements, and checked the results against IGoR. In a later analysis, hypergeometric tests were used to score TCR-TCR, TCR-HLA and TCR-CMV co-occurrence, with a repertoire-size bias correction applied to TCR pairs. A later analysis estimated false discovery rates by permuting HLA or CMV assignments 20 times. In a later analysis, co-occurring TCRs were grouped using DBSCAN, and TCRdist sequence similarity was added for clustering within HLA-allele-positive subsets. Repertoires with fewer than 30,000 or more than 120,000 public chains were left out of co-occurrence clustering, as were a handful of repertoires with anomalous nucleotide sharing. TCRdb took over this immuneACCESS table, retaining in-frame rearrangements with V and J assigned. Such tables are incomplete; in checked studies, under half of the missing clones stem from an unresolved V gene, and the remainder is unexplained. V and J calls and clone size are copied from that table; D and trimming were computed from the DNA. The sample table shows around 120,000 clones, and 70% to 80% are seen once. Around 1.8% of the sample belongs to the ten largest clones.

The cohort was made up of approximately 670 healthy bone marrow donors. All cohort members were sampled while nominally healthy, although unrecorded immune exposures were likely present. The donor was CMV seronegative and was included in the group of a few hundred seronegative cohort members. A peripheral blood sample was provided by each donor, and peripheral blood mononuclear cells were used for TCR beta sequencing. Genomic DNA extraction from the blood cell samples was performed with the Qiagen DNeasy Blood Extraction Kit. What the work shows at the level of the full study, not this receptor alone: The authors suggested that the approach could potentially be extended to other disease states and immunological phenotypes. According to a later analysis, most CMV-associated TCR beta chains appeared to be HLA-restricted, and the HLA associations seemed to be driven largely by CMV exposure. A further reported finding was that TCR beta sequences accurately predicted the HLA-A and HLA-B alleles for most subjects in the first cohort. A later analysis found that HLA-associated TCR beta chains were more clonally expanded and had lower generation probabilities than equally common non-associated chains. A cluster of highly shared sequence variants was judged likely to represent a technical artifact of the sequencing pipeline. Linkage disequilibrium might explain the correlated functional status among segregating V segments, but an unknown experimental factor could not be ruled out. HLA typing was unavailable for some donors at each locus, so association tests used only the typed subset. According to a later genetic analysis, donors in an Asian-associated ancestry cluster had fewer N-insertions in productive TCRs than the approximately 690-donor mean. The classifier was reported to diagnose cytomegalovirus status with high specificity and sensitivity in both the original cohort and the validation cohort. Broadly in line with IMGT annotations, most TCR beta V segments showed up in productive rearrangements about 87% or about 30% of the time in an earlier analysis of under 700 of the donors. Some IMGT-functional V segments, including TRBV6-2 and TRBV6-3, could not be told apart with the 87-base-pair reads, so those segments were excluded. A later analysis associated some 17,000 TCR beta sequences with specific HLA alleles at a false discovery rate of 0.05. Only TCR beta chains were sequenced in this cohort, and the absence of alpha or paired-chain data limited detectable features. In vitro tests confirmed that a few of the cytomegalovirus-associated TCR beta chains recognize cytomegalovirus antigens. V-gene and J-gene trimming of TCR beta chains was associated with a missense DCLRE1C variant in a later genetic analysis, and the association was replicated in an independent cohort. Immune exposure information for the cohort was limited to CMV serostatus. A later analysis reported that several top co-occurrence clusters appeared linked to parvovirus B19, influenza, CMV and Epstein-Barr virus. In a later analysis, TCR association rates were found to vary across HLA loci, with the most associated TCRs seen for DRB1 alleles and the fewest for HLA-C alleles. About 15 rarely observed V segments, including chromosome 9 orphons, were excluded from the earlier analysis of about 610 of the donors because counts were too low. Presence/absence analyses assumed roughly uniform sequencing depth across donors, an assumption that may not hold. In the study, 150 to 200 TCR beta chains were listed as associated with cytomegalovirus. While some public TCRs were present in many individuals, most TCR sequences turned up only very rarely across donors. When HLA alleles, especially DR and DQ, strongly co-occurred, attributing TCR associations to individual alleles was difficult.

As regards this clone: This clone's antigen is unknown. The input lacks base qualities; no much larger clone sits a single base away.

The CDR3 measures 16 amino acids from cysteine to phenylalanine. The only DNA kept is the CDR3, 48 bases in frame from the first base. At the junction V is shortened by 2 bases and J by 9 bases, with 19 bases in between. Looking up the germline V gene yields CDR1 MNHEY and CDR2 SVGAGI. The chain couples TRBV6-5 to TRBJ2-2; TRBD1 could be the D gene, as 5 bases match. Sequences were obtained from PBMCs. This sequence originates from a woman aged 50 to 60 in good health and CMV-seronegative. DNA sequence: TGTGCCAGCAGTTACCTTCGGCAAGTAGGGGTCCGGGAGCTGTTTTTT. Translated, this gives CASSYLRQVGVRELFF.